This T cell receptor beta chain was found in a study of T cell repertoires in cytomegalovirus infection. On the study more broadly: Evidence of both CMV infection and a matching HLA type came from public TCR beta signatures. Whole-study results and caveats: CMV-specific TCR beta clonotypes restricted by HLA-C dominated the ex vivo response.

Trimming removed 3 bases from V and 0 bases from J, with 14 bases in between. Germline CDR1 reads LNHDA; CDR2 reads SQIVND (reference sequence). The CDR3 consists of 16 residues. Each CDR3 protein gets one entry after TCRdb re-called the reads with MiXCR. The data hold more than 110,000 distinct CDR3 sequences, with approximately 30% observed a single time. As for this clonotype: The antigen remains undetermined.

The chain couples TRBV19 to TRBJ1-1; tentatively, D is TRBD1 (5 bases). The specimen was CD8+ T cells from cultured PBMCs, collected from culture after CMV antigen stimulation. This TCR was recovered from a human donor in good health (CMV status not recorded). Some clones in this sample may be carry-over from other donors' samples. The CDR3 region has the DNA TGTGCCAGTAGTATCCTACTCGGACACGTGAACACTGAAGCTTTCTTT. Translating gives CASSILLGHVNTEAFF. The variable domain in full, completed from reference TRBV19 and TRBJ1-1, reads DGGITQSPKYLFRKEGQNVTLSCEQNLNHDAMYWYRQDPGQGLRLIYYSQIVNDFQKGDIAEGYSVSREKKESFPLTVTSAQKNPTAFYLCASSILLGHVNTEAFFGQGTRLTVV.